Listed below are T cell receptor beta chains from one sample, sequenced in a study of OX40 agonist ivuxolimab in advanced cancers. The table came from immunoSEQ multiplex PCR; TCRdb's copy has only in-frame clones and leaves some out. The profile covers under 25,000 clones, with 74% appearing a single time and about a third taken by the ten largest. The material was CD4+ or CD8+ T cells sorted from blood, obtained in a trial of the OX40 agonist ivuxolimab. These receptors were obtained from an adult with an advanced solid tumor such as melanoma, head and neck, liver or kidney cancer. CDR3s include the opening cysteine and the closing phenylalanine or tryptophan. D genes are given only for firm matches. Size tells how often a clone was seen (once, few, many) or the class of an expanded clone, and some rows leave it out.

V,D,J,size,CDR3,DNA
TRBV29-1,-,TRBJ2-2,-,CSGDYAGELFF,TGCAGCGGCGATTACGCCGGGGAGCTGTTTTTT
TRBV27,-,TRBJ2-7,medium-sized,CASSRGSLEQYF,TGTGCCAGCAGCCGAGGGTCTCTCGAGCAGTACTTC
TRBV27,-,TRBJ1-2,few,CASSLSSGGGYTF,TGTGCCAGCAGTTTATCGTCGGGCGGGGGCTACACCTTC
TRBV5-4,TRBD1,TRBJ2-7,-,CASSSGQGSYEQYF,TGTGCCAGCAGCTCCGGACAGGGGTCCTACGAGCAGTACTTC
TRBV28,TRBD1,TRBJ2-5,-,CASSFTRTGGEETQYF,TGTGCCAGCAGTTTCACGAGGACAGGGGGCGAAGAGACCCAGTACTTC
TRBV19,TRBD2,TRBJ2-1,few,CASSAGTNSYNEQFF,TGTGCCAGTAGTGCAGGGACTAACTCCTACAATGAGCAGTTCTTC
TRBV19,-,TRBJ2-7,-,CASSTGWTDFYEQYF,TGTGCCAGTAGTACAGGCTGGACAGACTTCTACGAGCAGTACTTC
TRBV9,TRBD2,TRBJ2-1,-,CASSSGGYGEQFF,TGTGCCAGCTCTAGCGGGGGGTACGGTGAGCAGTTCTTC
TRBV7-9,-,TRBJ1-1,-,CASSLGVGDTEAFF,TGTGCCAGCAGCTTAGGGGTAGGGGACACTGAAGCTTTCTTT
TRBV28,TRBD1,TRBJ2-2,-,CASSSGDSNTGELFF,TGTGCCAGCAGTTCCGGGGACAGCAACACCGGGGAGCTGTTTTTT
TRBV7-9,-,TRBJ2-7,-,CASSSGDISYEQYF,TGTGCCAGCAGCTCTGGGGACATCTCCTACGAGCAGTACTTC
TRBV29-1,TRBD2,TRBJ2-5,-,CSVEGVGGRARETQYF,TGCAGCGTTGAAGGGGTAGGCGGGAGGGCCAGGGAGACCCAGTACTTC
TRBV4-1,-,TRBJ1-1,once,CASSPVHKQGSEAFF,TGCGCCAGCAGCCCCGTCCACAAACAGGGCAGTGAAGCTTTCTTT
TRBV27,-,TRBJ1-1,-,CASSPRGTALNTEAFF,TGTGCCAGCAGCCCAAGGGGTACAGCCCTGAACACTGAAGCTTTCTTT
TRBV7-6,-,TRBJ1-5,-,CASSLGQGNQPQHF,TGTGCCAGCAGCTTAGGACAGGGCAATCAGCCCCAGCATTTT
TRBV10-3,-,TRBJ2-7,-,CAIRRDNEQYF,TGTGCCATCAGACGGGACAACGAGCAGTACTTC
TRBV5-6,-,TRBJ1-2,-,CASSRQETYGYTF,TGTGCCAGCAGCCGACAGGAAACCTATGGCTACACCTTC
TRBV7-6,-,TRBJ2-3,-,CASSLLADTQYF,TGTGCCAGCAGCTTATTAGCAGATACGCAGTATTTT
TRBV19,-,TRBJ2-1,-,CAKLLRGSGYNEQFF,TGTGCCAAGCTACTCCGGGGTAGCGGCTACAATGAGCAGTTCTTC
TRBV28,TRBD1,TRBJ2-7,-,CASRPTGEGGYEQYF,TGTGCCAGCAGACCCACAGGGGAAGGTGGCTACGAGCAGTACTTC
TRBV4-1,-,TRBJ2-1,-,CASSQSGSGGDEQFF,TGCGCCAGCAGCCAATCAGGTTCCGGGGGCGATGAGCAGTTCTTC
TRBV9,TRBD2,TRBJ2-7,few,CASSASSGSYYEQYF,TGTGCCAGCAGCGCCTCTAGCGGGAGTTACTACGAGCAGTACTTC
TRBV27,-,TRBJ1-2,-,CASSLRGDYGYTF,TGTGCCAGCAGTTTACGAGGGGACTATGGCTACACCTTC
TRBV19,-,TRBJ2-7,-,CASSIFPDAGDEQYF,TGTGCCAGTAGTATATTCCCGGACGCGGGCGACGAGCAGTACTTC
TRBV6-5,-,TRBJ2-2,once,CASTEGQPGELFF,TGTGCCAGCACCGAAGGACAACCCGGGGAGCTGTTTTTT
TRBV19,TRBD1,TRBJ2-7,once,CASSNRGQDEQYF,TGTGCCAGTAGTAACAGGGGTCAGGACGAGCAGTACTTC
TRBV6-5,-,TRBJ1-5,-,CASSSRTGQPQHF,TGTGCCAGCAGTTCCCGTACAGGCCAGCCCCAGCATTTT
TRBV5-6,-,TRBJ2-1,few,CASSSRDEQFF,TGTGCCAGCAGCTCGAGGGATGAGCAGTTCTTC
TRBV28,TRBD1,TRBJ1-1,medium-sized,CASRLGTGEDEAFF,TGTGCCAGCAGACTGGGGACAGGGGAAGATGAAGCTTTCTTT
TRBV13,TRBD2,TRBJ2-3,-,CASSLRLAGGTDTQYF,TGTGCCAGCAGCTTACGGCTAGCGGGGGGGACAGATACGCAGTATTTT
TRBV27,TRBD2,TRBJ2-7,-,CASSPKLARGSSYEQYF,TGTGCCAGCAGCCCCAAACTAGCGAGAGGGTCCTCCTACGAGCAGTACTTC
TRBV30,-,TRBJ2-7,-,CAWFTGREQYF,TGTGCCTGGTTCACGGGTAGAGAGCAGTACTTC
TRBV11-1,-,TRBJ1-3,-,CASSFGPSGNTIYF,TGTGCCAGCAGCTTCGGCCCCTCTGGAAACACCATATATTTT
TRBV4-3,-,TRBJ1-3,-,CASSQGGPSSGNTIYF,TGCGCCAGCAGCCAAGGAGGGCCCAGCTCTGGAAACACCATATATTTT